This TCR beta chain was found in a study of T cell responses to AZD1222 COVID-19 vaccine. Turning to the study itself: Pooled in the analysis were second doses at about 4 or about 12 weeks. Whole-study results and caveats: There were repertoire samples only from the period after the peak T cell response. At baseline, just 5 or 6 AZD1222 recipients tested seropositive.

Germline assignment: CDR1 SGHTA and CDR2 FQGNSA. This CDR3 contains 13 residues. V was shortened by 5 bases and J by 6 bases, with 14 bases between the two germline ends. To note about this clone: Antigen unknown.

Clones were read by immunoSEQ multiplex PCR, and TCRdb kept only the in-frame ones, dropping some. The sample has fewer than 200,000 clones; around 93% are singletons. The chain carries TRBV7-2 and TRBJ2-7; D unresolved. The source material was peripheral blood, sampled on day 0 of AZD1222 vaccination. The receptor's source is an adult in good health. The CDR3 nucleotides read TGTGCCAGCAGCCCGACGCCAATATCCGAGCAGTACTTC. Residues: CASSPTPISEQYF.